The clone carrying this T cell receptor (beta chain) was recorded only once. Original processing methods: It was from reference gene primer amplification that nucleated cell counts were estimated. Method: immunoSEQ multiplex PCR; TCRdb's copy keeps in-frame clones and lacks some. That table furnishes V, J and clone size, whereas the DNA furnished D and trimming. The table includes about 210,000 clones, roughly 84% detected once. This sample was included in a study of blood T cell repertoires in COVID-19. Study in general: From T cells, B-cell-depleted T cells, or PBMCs came the material, which was cDNA or gDNA.

V was clipped by 0 bases and J by 3 bases, with 4 bases between them. CDR1 is SGHDT and CDR2 is YYEEEE in the germline V gene. The CDR3 is 12 amino acids. The study drew participants aged roughly 18 to 95 years from under 30 US areas. V is TRBV5-6 and J is TRBJ2-7; D not resolved. Sequencing used PBMCs or T cells enriched from blood (not recorded which). This TCR was recovered from a man aged 30-40 years in a cohort exposed to, infected with or recovered from COVID-19 (not recorded which). The CDR3 loop is CASSLANYEQYF. CDR3 DNA: TGTGCCAGCAGCTTGGCCAACTACGAGCAGTACTTC.